This T cell receptor (beta chain) comes out of a study of T-cell reconstitution after alpha-beta-depleted transplantation in children. Study-wide findings and caveats: Newly made T cells mostly supplied T-cell counts and diversity one year after transplant. Where alpha-beta T cells came from about two months after transplant was reportedly several hundred expanded graft clones.

The sample holds many counts of this clonotype. The target antigen is unknown. Germline CDR1 and CDR2: KGHSH and LQKENI. CDR3 length: 12 amino acids. V dropped 5 bases and J dropped 4 bases, with 9 bases sitting between them. Unique molecular identifiers were used to barcode this TCRbeta library. TCRdb recomputed calls from the PCR reads with MiXCR, one row per CDR3 protein. This sample has 550,000 to 800,000 distinct CDR3 sequences; about 12% occur once, and the top ten carry around 0.79%. The genes are TRBV18 and TRBJ2-7; possibly TRBD2 for D (5 bases). Sequences were derived from PBMCs, sampled before TCRalphabeta/CD19-depleted stem cell transplant. This clonotype was obtained from a girl aged 2 to 10 with congenital amegakaryocytic thrombocytopenia, due to receive a stem cell transplant. The CDR3 protein is CASSSERYEQYF. The CDR3 nucleotides read TGTGCCAGCTCATCCGAGCGGTACGAGCAGTACTTC.